This TCR beta chain derives from a study of blood T cell repertoires in COVID-19. Overall study context: The United States, Italy and Spain supplied acute and convalescent COVID-19 samples. Sources were T cells, B-cell-depleted T cells, or PBMCs; the material itself was cDNA or gDNA.

Source study methods: Reference gene primer amplification gave estimated nucleated cell counts. The protocol was immunoSEQ multiplex PCR, while the TCRdb copy is restricted to in-frame clones and leaves out a portion. The DNA gave D and trimming, while V, J and clone size come from that table. The data show 40,000 to 50,000 clones, around 88% seen once. This TCR was sampled from a woman in her sixties or seventies with acute or convalescent COVID-19. Sequencing input: peripheral blood.

The CDR3 reads CASSGYGGGTDTQYF. The CDR3 region has the DNA TGTGCCAGCAGTGGATACGGGGGGGGAACAGATACGCAGTATTTT. The chain couples TRBV27 to TRBJ2-3; 8 bases are shared with TRBD2. This CDR3 comprises 15 residues. In germline, CDR1 is MNHEY, CDR2 SMNVEV (reference sequence). J gave up 3 bases and V 5 bases, and 7 bases lay outside the gene matches.